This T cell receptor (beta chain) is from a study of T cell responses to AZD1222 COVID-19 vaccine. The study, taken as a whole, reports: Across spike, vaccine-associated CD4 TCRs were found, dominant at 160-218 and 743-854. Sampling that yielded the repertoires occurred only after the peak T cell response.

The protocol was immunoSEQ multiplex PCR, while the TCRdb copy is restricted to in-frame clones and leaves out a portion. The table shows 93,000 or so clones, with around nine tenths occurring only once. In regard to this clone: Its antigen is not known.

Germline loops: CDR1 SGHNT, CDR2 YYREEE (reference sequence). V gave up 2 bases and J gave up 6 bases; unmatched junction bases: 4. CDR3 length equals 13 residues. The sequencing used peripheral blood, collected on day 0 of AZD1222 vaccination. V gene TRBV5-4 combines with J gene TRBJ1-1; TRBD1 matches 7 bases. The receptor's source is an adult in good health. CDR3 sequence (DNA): TGTGCCAGCAGCTTAGGGGGCACGGCTGAAGCTTTCTTT. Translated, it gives CASSLGGTAEAFF.